This T cell receptor beta chain derives from a study of a mutant IDH1 vaccine in newly diagnosed glioma. This sample's time point: week 5, during vaccination. Each vaccine dose was 300 ug of mutant IDH1 20-mer peptide, with topical imiquimod. Assay: immunoSEQ multiplex PCR; the TCRdb copy retains only in-frame clones and omits some. The data hold about 51,000 clones, with 78% observed a single time. This clone was seen more than once but under ten times. Its antigen is as yet unknown. CDR3 size: 14 residues. CDR1 and CDR2 (germline): MGHRA, YSYEKL. Trimming removed 3 bases at V and 4 bases at J, with 9 bases between.

This clonotype originated in a woman in her thirties or forties with glioma. This sample comprised PBMCs, obtained from a glioma patient whose treatment included an IDH1 peptide vaccine. The chain employs TRBV4-1 and TRBJ1-4, with D possibly being TRBD1 (6 bases). The CDR3 sequence is CASSQTGFNEKLFF. The DNA of the CDR3 is TGCGCCAGCAGCCAGACAGGCTTTAATGAAAAACTGTTTTTT.